The rows below give T cell receptor beta chains drawn from one sample of a study of identical twins. One entry per CDR3 protein results from TCRdb running MiXCR on the 5' RACE reads. The sample has around 280,000 distinct CDR3 sequences, around 8.8% seen once; the top ten hold around 2.1%. This sample was shared with a second study, whose subject was yellow fever vaccine responses in identical twins.

Source material: memory (CD45RO+) T cells sorted from blood. These receptors came from a woman between 18 and 29 years old in good health. The CDR3 runs from the conserved cysteine through the conserved F or W. D genes are given only for firm matches. A row's size may be missing; if present it is once, few, many or a size class.

D gene: .
V gene: TRBV12-3/TRBV12-4
J gene: TRBJ1-1
clone size: many
CDR3 DNA: TGTGCCAGCAGCCCTTCGAAACGGGAACCAGCTGAAGCTTTCTTT
CDR3 protein: CASSPSKREPAEAFF

D gene: TRBD1
V gene: TRBV7-2
J gene: TRBJ2-7
clone size: few
CDR3 DNA: TGTGCCAGCAGCAGGGACAGGGCCTCCTACGAGCAGTACTTC
CDR3 protein: CASSRDRASYEQYF

D gene: TRBD2
V gene: TRBV5-1
J gene: TRBJ2-7
clone size: many
CDR3 DNA: TGCGCCAGCCGTCGGCAGCGGGAGAGCTCCTACGAGCAGTACTTC
CDR3 protein: CASRRQRESSYEQYF

D gene: TRBD1
V gene: TRBV20-1
J gene: TRBJ1-6
clone size: .
CDR3 DNA: TGCAGTGCCACACAGGGGACGAATTCACCCCTCCACTTT
CDR3 protein: CSATQGTNSPLHF

D gene: .
V gene: TRBV7-8
J gene: TRBJ1-1
clone size: .
CDR3 DNA: TGTGCCAGCAGCTTAGTCCCAAACGCACATGAAGCTTTCTTT
CDR3 protein: CASSLVPNAHEAFF

D gene: .
V gene: TRBV10-3
J gene: TRBJ2-2
clone size: few
CDR3 DNA: TGTGCCACCGGAACAGGGGGTGGGGGGGGACACACCGGGGAGCTGTTTTTT
CDR3 protein: CATGTGGGGGHTGELFF

D gene: TRBD1
V gene: TRBV5-6
J gene: TRBJ1-2
clone size: .
CDR3 DNA: TGTGCCAGCAGCTTGGCCCCGACAGGGGAGGATGGCTACACCTTC
CDR3 protein: CASSLAPTGEDGYTF

D gene: .
V gene: TRBV10-2
J gene: TRBJ2-3
clone size: many
CDR3 DNA: TGCGCCAGCAGTGCTTCAGCTCTGGGCACAGATACGCAGTATTTT
CDR3 protein: CASSASALGTDTQYF

D gene: .
V gene: TRBV5-1
J gene: TRBJ2-3
clone size: once
CDR3 DNA: TGCGCCAGCAGCAGCTGGCCCCTAGCTGAAGATACGCAGTATTTT
CDR3 protein: CASSSWPLAEDTQYF

D gene: .
V gene: TRBV7-2
J gene: TRBJ2-1
clone size: few
CDR3 DNA: TGTGCCAGCAGCTTAAGGAGGGGTGGGTCGGGTGAGCAGTTCTTC
CDR3 protein: CASSLRRGGSGEQFF

D gene: TRBD2
V gene: TRBV9
J gene: TRBJ2-7
clone size: many
CDR3 DNA: TGTGCCAGCAGCGTTCAGGGAGGGGCCTACGAGCAGTACTTC
CDR3 protein: CASSVQGGAYEQYF

D gene: TRBD2
V gene: TRBV12-3/TRBV12-4
J gene: TRBJ2-2
clone size: few
CDR3 DNA: TGTGCCAGCAGTCCCGGGACTAGCGGGAGGTGGGAAATCACCGGGGAGCTGTTTTTT
CDR3 protein: CASSPGTSGRWEITGELFF

D gene: TRBD1
V gene: TRBV11-2
J gene: TRBJ1-1
clone size: many
CDR3 DNA: TGTGCCAGCAGTTCTGACAGGGACACTGAAGCTTTCTTT
CDR3 protein: CASSSDRDTEAFF

D gene: TRBD2
V gene: TRBV15
J gene: TRBJ2-3
clone size: .
CDR3 DNA: TGTGCCACCAGCAGAGGGACTAGCGGGAGTACAGATACGCAGTATTTT
CDR3 protein: CATSRGTSGSTDTQYF

D gene: .
V gene: TRBV12-3/TRBV12-4
J gene: TRBJ2-3
clone size: many
CDR3 DNA: TGTGCCAGCAGTTTTTTAGGCACGCAGTATTTT
CDR3 protein: CASSFLGTQYF

D gene: TRBD2
V gene: TRBV9
J gene: TRBJ2-3
clone size: many
CDR3 DNA: TGTGCCAGCAGCGTACGTGAGAGCGGGAGCGGGACAGATACGCAGTATTTT
CDR3 protein: CASSVRESGSGTDTQYF

D gene: TRBD1
V gene: TRBV2
J gene: TRBJ2-7
clone size: many
CDR3 DNA: TGTGCCAGCAGGGCGACAGGGGCGAGCTCCTACGAGCAGTACTTC
CDR3 protein: CASRATGASSYEQYF

D gene: TRBD1
V gene: TRBV5-5
J gene: TRBJ2-1
clone size: many
CDR3 DNA: TGTGCCAGCAGGTTGGACAGGGTTTATGATGAGCAGTTCTTC
CDR3 protein: CASRLDRVYDEQFF

D gene: TRBD2
V gene: TRBV7-9
J gene: TRBJ2-7
clone size: .
CDR3 DNA: TGTGCCAGCAGTCTGGGACTAGCGGGAGGAGCCTACGAGCAGTACTTC
CDR3 protein: CASSLGLAGGAYEQYF

D gene: .
V gene: TRBV4-1
J gene: TRBJ1-6
clone size: few
CDR3 DNA: TGCGCCAGCAGCCAAGATGGAGGACGGGACCTCAATTCACCCCTCCACTTT
CDR3 protein: CASSQDGGRDLNSPLHF

D gene: .
V gene: TRBV6-5
J gene: TRBJ2-1
clone size: many
CDR3 DNA: TGTGCCAGCTCTAACGCAGGGGAGCAGTTCTTC
CDR3 protein: CASSNAGEQFF

D gene: .
V gene: TRBV20-1
J gene: TRBJ1-1
clone size: few
CDR3 DNA: TGCAGTGCTATTCCCGACAGGCTGAACACTGAAGCTTTCTTT
CDR3 protein: CSAIPDRLNTEAFF

D gene: .
V gene: TRBV20-1
J gene: TRBJ1-1
clone size: .
CDR3 DNA: TGCAGTGCTAGGGGACCGGCTGAAGCTTTCTTT
CDR3 protein: CSARGPAEAFF

D gene: TRBD1
V gene: TRBV10-3
J gene: TRBJ1-1
clone size: few
CDR3 DNA: TGTGCCATCGCACAGGGGGAGCGCACTGAAGCTTTCTTT
CDR3 protein: CAIAQGERTEAFF

D gene: .
V gene: TRBV11-2
J gene: TRBJ2-1
clone size: .
CDR3 DNA: TGTGCCAGCAGCCCTAACGGGGGACCGGGGGCCGATCATTTCTTC
CDR3 protein: CASSPNGGPGADHFF

D gene: .
V gene: TRBV5-6
J gene: TRBJ2-1
clone size: .
CDR3 DNA: TGTGCCAGCAGCTCCGGGACGGTTTACAATGAGCAGTTCTTC
CDR3 protein: CASSSGTVYNEQFF

D gene: TRBD1
V gene: TRBV12-3/TRBV12-4
J gene: TRBJ1-2
clone size: many
CDR3 DNA: TGTGCCAGCAGTTTAGCCCCGGAGGCAGGGGGATATGGCTACACCTTC
CDR3 protein: CASSLAPEAGGYGYTF

D gene: .
V gene: TRBV3-1
J gene: TRBJ1-2
clone size: few
CDR3 DNA: TGTGCCAGCAGCCGAGGAGTTGGCTACACCTTC
CDR3 protein: CASSRGVGYTF

D gene: TRBD1
V gene: TRBV12-3/TRBV12-4
J gene: TRBJ1-3
clone size: many
CDR3 DNA: TGTGCCAGCAGTTCCCGGGACAGATCTGGAAACACCATATATTTT
CDR3 protein: CASSSRDRSGNTIYF

D gene: .
V gene: TRBV2
J gene: TRBJ1-1
clone size: .
CDR3 DNA: TGTGCCAGCAGTGAACAGGGGCTGAACACTGAAGCTTTCTTT
CDR3 protein: CASSEQGLNTEAFF

D gene: TRBD2
V gene: TRBV28
J gene: TRBJ2-1
clone size: many
CDR3 DNA: TGTGCCAGCATAACCGGGACTAGCGGTTACAATGAGCAGTTCTTC
CDR3 protein: CASITGTSGYNEQFF

D gene: TRBD2
V gene: TRBV12-3/TRBV12-4
J gene: TRBJ2-1
clone size: few
CDR3 DNA: TGTGCCAGCAGTTTGCGGGCTAGCGGGAGAGGGGACAATGAGCAGTTCTTC
CDR3 protein: CASSLRASGRGDNEQFF

D gene: .
V gene: TRBV19
J gene: TRBJ1-1
clone size: .
CDR3 DNA: TGTGCCAGTAGTACCACCCTGACAGGCATGAACACTGAAGCTTTCTTT
CDR3 protein: CASSTTLTGMNTEAFF

D gene: TRBD2
V gene: TRBV6-2/TRBV6-3
J gene: TRBJ2-2
clone size: many
CDR3 DNA: TGTGCCAGCAGTTCGGGGCGGGAGCCCACCGGGGAGCTGTTTTTT
CDR3 protein: CASSSGREPTGELFF

D gene: TRBD2
V gene: TRBV11-2
J gene: TRBJ2-3
clone size: few
CDR3 DNA: TGTGCCAGCAGCCCACGTAGCGGGAATACAGATACGCAGTATTTT
CDR3 protein: CASSPRSGNTDTQYF

D gene: TRBD1
V gene: TRBV6-1
J gene: TRBJ1-6
clone size: few
CDR3 DNA: TGTGCCAGCAGATTCCAGGGGGAGATTGGCTCACCCCTCCACTTT
CDR3 protein: CASRFQGEIGSPLHF

D gene: .
V gene: TRBV5-8
J gene: TRBJ1-1
clone size: many
CDR3 DNA: TGTGCCAGCAGCTCCTTCTTCCGGGGACTAAACATGGCTGAAGCTTTCTTT
CDR3 protein: CASSSFFRGLNMAEAFF

D gene: .
V gene: TRBV28
J gene: TRBJ1-5
clone size: .
CDR3 DNA: TGTGCCAGTAGGCTGGGGAATCAGCCCCAGCATTTT
CDR3 protein: CASRLGNQPQHF

D gene: .
V gene: TRBV25-1
J gene: TRBJ1-1
clone size: few
CDR3 DNA: TGTGCCAGCAGTGTAAATGAACATACGTCTGAAGCTTTCTTT
CDR3 protein: CASSVNEHTSEAFF

D gene: .
V gene: TRBV7-8
J gene: TRBJ2-5
clone size: .
CDR3 DNA: TGTGCCAGCAGCTTAGCCTTCCCCATGACAAGTGAGACCCAGTACTTC
CDR3 protein: CASSLAFPMTSETQYF

D gene: .
V gene: TRBV14
J gene: TRBJ1-1
clone size: few
CDR3 DNA: TGTGCCAGCAGCCAAGGACAGGTCTCTGAAGCTTTCTTT
CDR3 protein: CASSQGQVSEAFF

D gene: TRBD2
V gene: TRBV5-1
J gene: TRBJ2-3
clone size: few
CDR3 DNA: TGCGCCAGCAGCCGGACCGGGACTAGTAGGACAGATACGCAGTATTTT
CDR3 protein: CASSRTGTSRTDTQYF

D gene: TRBD1
V gene: TRBV7-2
J gene: TRBJ1-4
clone size: .
CDR3 DNA: TGTGCCAGCAGCTCAGGAAGACAGGGGCGGTTGGAACTGTTTTTT
CDR3 protein: CASSSGRQGRLELFF

D gene: .
V gene: TRBV5-6
J gene: TRBJ1-4
clone size: many
CDR3 DNA: TGTGCCAGCAGCCTTCAGTCCCTGGGAAAACTGTTTTTT
CDR3 protein: CASSLQSLGKLFF

D gene: TRBD1
V gene: TRBV29-1
J gene: TRBJ1-1
clone size: .
CDR3 DNA: TGCAGCCCTTTTTCAGGGGGGTACACTGAAGCTTTCTTT
CDR3 protein: CSPFSGGYTEAFF

D gene: .
V gene: TRBV10-3
J gene: TRBJ2-5
clone size: few
CDR3 DNA: TGTGCCACCCGTGTGGGGGGTGACCCGCGGACCCAGTACTTC
CDR3 protein: CATRVGGDPRTQYF

D gene: .
V gene: TRBV4-1
J gene: TRBJ2-1
clone size: many
CDR3 DNA: TGCGCCAGCAGCCAGGCCGGGACTTTCAATGAGCAGTTCTTC
CDR3 protein: CASSQAGTFNEQFF

D gene: TRBD2
V gene: TRBV6-1
J gene: TRBJ2-1
clone size: .
CDR3 DNA: TGTGCCAGCAGTACATCCAAAGCGGGAGGGTCCTACAATGAGCAGTTCTTC
CDR3 protein: CASSTSKAGGSYNEQFF

D gene: .
V gene: TRBV12-3/TRBV12-4
J gene: TRBJ2-7
clone size: .
CDR3 DNA: TGTGCCAGCAGTAGGGGGGTAGTGCAGTACTTC
CDR3 protein: CASSRGVVQYF

D gene: .
V gene: TRBV9
J gene: TRBJ2-3
clone size: .
CDR3 DNA: TGTGCCAGCAGCGTAGATATCATGGGCGGGAGCACAGATACGCAGTATTTT
CDR3 protein: CASSVDIMGGSTDTQYF

D gene: .
V gene: TRBV3-1
J gene: TRBJ2-1
clone size: many
CDR3 DNA: TGTGCCAGCAGCCTAGGATCCAACTCCCGGGTCCTAGGGTTCTTC
CDR3 protein: CASSLGSNSRVLGFF

D gene: .
V gene: TRBV20-1
J gene: TRBJ1-1
clone size: many
CDR3 DNA: TGCAGTGCTCTCCCATCCGGGACCCTCAGCCTCATGAACACTGAAGCTTTCTTT
CDR3 protein: CSALPSGTLSLMNTEAFF

D gene: .
V gene: TRBV28
J gene: TRBJ1-2
clone size: .
CDR3 DNA: TGTGCCAGCAGTTTATGGGGCTTCGGCTACACCTTC
CDR3 protein: CASSLWGFGYTF